This T cell receptor (beta chain) emerged from a study of cytomegalovirus exposure and HLA in healthy donors. V lost 2 bases to trimming and J lost 9 bases; unmatched junction nucleotides: 6. Per germline, CDR1 MNHNY and CDR2 SVGAGI (reference sequence). CDR3 length: 15 residues. This clone was seen only a few times. PCR was performed using 60 Vbeta and 13 Jbeta primers. The table came from immunoSEQ multiplex PCR; TCRdb's copy has only in-frame clones and leaves some out. The profile covers under 200,000 clones, with roughly 84% appearing a single time and roughly 1.5% taken by the ten largest. The sequencing sample was made of PBMCs. The V gene is TRBV6-6, the J gene TRBJ1-6; 8 positions agree with TRBD1. The sequence was collected from a male donor in good health and CMV-seronegative. The CDR3 spells CASSYTTGALSPLHF. CDR3 in DNA: TGTGCCAGCAGTTACACGACAGGGGCCCTTTCACCCCTCCACTTT.